One and the same sample provided the 21 T cell receptor beta chains below, sequenced in a study of blood T cell repertoires in COVID-19. The protocol was immunoSEQ multiplex PCR, while the TCRdb copy is restricted to in-frame clones and leaves out a portion. The data contain about 170,000 clones, roughly four fifths of them seen just once; the ten biggest clones take up 2.5% to 3%. The sequencing sample was made of peripheral blood. These receptors all stem from a woman older than 75 with COVID-19, enrolled during active disease.

This chain uses TRBV10-3 with TRBJ1-5; a possible D gene is TRBD1 (6 bases). The CDR3 has 14 residues. Deletions cut 6 bases from V and 4 bases from J, with 13 bases between. CDR1 ENHRY and CDR2 SYGVKD come from the germline V gene. The CDR3 coding sequence is TGTGCCATCAGCAAACAGGGAAGTAATCAGCCCCAGCATTTT. Its translation: CAISKQGSNQPQHF.

The chain joins TRBV4-1 to TRBJ2-1; 7 bases are a match to TRBD1. The CDR3 is 16 residues long. With V trimmed by 0 bases and J by 4 bases, 6 bases remained unmatched. Germline CDR1 is MGHRA and CDR2 is YSYEKL. Here the CDR3 reads CASSQEARGLYNEQFF. CDR3 DNA sequence: TGCGCCAGCAGCCAAGAGGCCAGGGGGTTGTACAATGAGCAGTTCTTC.

This clone was observed once. The V call is TRBV14, the J call TRBJ2-3; TRBD2 matches at 7 bases. The germline V gene has CDR1 SGHDN and CDR2 FVKESK. V lost 3 bases, J lost 2 bases, and 11 bases stayed unmatched. The CDR3 spans 17 residues. The CDR3 reads CASSHLRERGNTDTQYF. The CDR3 nucleotides read TGTGCCAGCAGCCATCTGCGAGAGCGGGGAAACACAGATACGCAGTATTTT.

This clone came up a few times. This chain connects TRBV3-1 (or the pseudogene TRBV3-2) to TRBJ2-1; the match to TRBD1 covers 7 bases. Losses at the gene ends were 7 bases for V and 3 bases for J; bases not matched to a gene: 3. This CDR3 has 13 residues. Germline CDR1 LGHDT, CDR2 YNNKEL (reference sequence). The CDR3: CASTRTGYNEQFF. CDR3 DNA sequence: TGTGCCAGCACCCGGACAGGCTACAATGAGCAGTTCTTC.

The J gene is TRBJ2-2, the V gene TRBV9; TRBD2 aligns across 14 bases. CDR1 and CDR2 from the germline V gene are SGDLS and YYNGEE. The CDR3 runs 21 residues. V lost 0 bases and J lost 5; bases outside the gene matches: 15. The CDR3 sequence is CASSVGLEGTSGSRGTGELFF. DNA for the CDR3: TGTGCCAGCAGCGTAGGGCTGGAGGGGACTAGCGGGAGTAGAGGTACCGGGGAGCTGTTTTTT.

The CDR3 region has the DNA TGTGCCAGCAGTTTCGGTGGGAGGGCCCATGGAGATACGCAGTATTTT. It specifies CASSFGGRAHGDTQYF. This chain links TRBV28 with TRBJ2-3; TRBD2 agrees at 7 bases. Germline CDR1 is MDHEN and CDR2 is SYDVKM. CDR3 length: 16 residues. V was pared by 3 bases and J by 5 bases, with 11 bases of the junction left unmatched.

The V gene is TRBV7-7, the J gene TRBJ2-1, with TRBD2 identical over 7 bases. The CDR3 runs 15 residues. Per the germline V gene, CDR1 is SSHAT and CDR2 is FNYEAQ (reference sequence). V shed 1 base and J 4 bases; nucleotides not matched to a gene: 4. CDR3 amino acids: CASSLGGTTYNEQFF. The CDR3 DNA reads as TGTGCCAGCAGCTTAGGGGGGACTACTTACAATGAGCAGTTCTTC.

The chain uses TRBV2 and TRBJ2-7; the D gene is possibly TRBD2 (5 bases). V was trimmed by 7 bases and J by 0 bases, leaving 16 bases between them. The CDR3 spans 15 residues. Germline V gene sequence: CDR1 SNHLY, CDR2 FYNNEI. The CDR3 here is CASIPDEGVSYEQYF. DNA for the CDR3: TGTGCCAGCATCCCCGATGAGGGAGTCTCCTACGAGCAGTACTTC.

The rearrangement uses TRBV23-1 and TRBJ2-7; 8 bases agree with TRBD2. TRBV23-1 is noted as an ORF with a role that remains uncertain. The V segment lost 2 bases and the J segment 1 base; nucleotides outside the gene matches: 13. This CDR3 has 18 residues. Here the CDR3 DNA reads TGCGCCAGCAGTCAACGCCTACTGCCGACTAGCGCATCCTACGAGCAGTACTTC. Amino acid sequence: CASSQRLLPTSASYEQYF.

The chain couples TRBV18 to TRBJ2-7; 9 bases align to TRBD1. This CDR3 has 14 amino acids. With V trimmed by 0 bases and J by 5 bases, 2 bases remained unmatched. From germline, CDR1 is KGHSH and CDR2 LQKENI. The CDR3 DNA is TGTGCCAGCTCACCACCGGGACAGGGTAACGAGCAGTACTTC. Protein sequence: CASSPPGQGNEQYF.

J is TRBJ2-5 and V is TRBV28; tentative D call: TRBD2 (7 bases). Germline loops: CDR1 MDHEN, CDR2 SYDVKM. V lost 7 bases and J lost 5, with 17 bases in between. CDR3 length: 14 amino acids. The DNA of the CDR3 is TGTGCCAGCACCCAAGGGGGGGTCGAGGAGACCCAGTACTTC. This gives the protein CASTQGGVEETQYF.

J is TRBJ1-2 and V is TRBV2; 9 nucleotides agree with TRBD1. This CDR3 is 14 amino acids long. Trimming removed 6 bases from V and 4 bases from J; junction bases left unmatched: 6. The germline CDR1 and CDR2 sequences are SNHLY and FYNNEI. CDR3 loop: CASRAGTGLYGYTF. The CDR3 region has the DNA TGTGCCAGCAGGGCCGGGACAGGGCTCTATGGCTACACCTTC. Variable domain in full (rest from reference TRBV2 and TRBJ1-2): EPEVTQTPSHQVTQMGQEVILRCVPISNHLYFYWYRQILGQKVEFLVSFYNNEISEKSEIFDDQFSVERPDGSNFTLKIRSTKLEDSAMYFCASRAGTGLYGYTFGSGTRLTVV.

This chain joins TRBV15 and TRBJ1-5; TRBD1 matches 8 bases. The germline V gene encodes CDR1 LNHNV and CDR2 YYDKDF (reference sequence). The CDR3 consists of 16 residues. With V trimmed by 5 bases and J by 9 bases, 15 bases remained unmatched. The CDR3 DNA sequence: TGTGCCACCAGCCTGGACAGGGACCTAGCGTTGCGGCCCCAGCATTTT. Its protein product is CATSLDRDLALRPQHF.

The gene calls are TRBV24-1 and TRBJ1-5; 11 bases are shared with TRBD1. The junction had 7 bases not matched to a gene; V was cut back by 3 bases and J by 7 bases. This CDR3 has 16 residues. The germline V gene encodes CDR1 KGHDR and CDR2 SFDVKD. CDR3 in amino acids: CATSDAGQGAGQPQHF. In nucleotides, the CDR3 is TGTGCCACCAGTGATGCCGGACAGGGGGCAGGACAGCCCCAGCATTTT.

This clone has just a few counts. The chain carries TRBV13 and TRBJ2-7, with 9 bases fitting TRBD1. There are 15 residues in the CDR3. Trimming took 1 base from V and 6 from J; bases not matched to a gene: 7. Germline V gene sequence: CDR1 PRHDT, CDR2 FYEKMQ (reference sequence). This chain's CDR3 is CASSLVGTGQFEQYF. The CDR3 nucleotides read TGTGCCAGCAGCTTAGTGGGGACAGGGCAGTTCGAGCAGTACTTC.

V is TRBV9 and J is TRBJ1-2; D is perhaps TRBD1 (5 bases). This CDR3 region has 13 residues. Germline CDR1 reads SGDLS; CDR2 reads YYNGEE. V was trimmed by 3 bases and J by 1 base, leaving 7 bases between them. The CDR3 DNA is TGTGCCAGCAGCGCAAGGGGTAACTATGGCTACACCTTC. Residues: CASSARGNYGYTF.

The chain uses TRBV7-2 and TRBJ2-7; D is unclear. CDR3 length equals 12 residues. The V end was cut by 2 bases, the J end by 7 bases, with 9 bases between. From germline, CDR1 is SGHTA and CDR2 FQGNSA. Here the CDR3 reads CASSLPGLEQYF. The CDR3 region has the DNA TGTGCCAGCAGCTTACCAGGCTTGGAGCAGTACTTC.

The gene calls are TRBV18 and TRBJ2-7; D is uncertain. The CDR3 length is 14 residues. The germline V gene encodes CDR1 KGHSH and CDR2 LQKENI. Trimming took off 6 bases at V and 0 bases at J, with 12 bases between the two ends. CDR3 protein: CASSPTVTSYEQYF. DNA for the CDR3: TGTGCCAGCTCTCCGACTGTCACCTCCTACGAGCAGTACTTC. The whole variable domain, filled in from reference TRBV18 and TRBJ2-7, reads NAGVMQNPRHLVRRRGQEARLRCSPMKGHSHVYWYRQLPEEGLKFMVYLQKENIIDESGMPKERFSAEFPKEGPSILRIQQVVRGDSAAYFCASSPTVTSYEQYFGPGTRLTVT.

This clone was observed a handful of times. The chain employs TRBV7-3 and TRBJ2-1; possibly TRBD2 for D (6 bases). The germline V gene encodes CDR1 SGHTA and CDR2 FQGTGA. Trimming pared 5 bases from V and 4 bases from J, leaving 15 bases between. The CDR3 is made up of 15 amino acids. CDR3 DNA: TGTGCCAGCAGCCCACTCGGGGGTCTTTACAATGAGCAGTTCTTC. It is translated as CASSPLGGLYNEQFF.

DNA for the CDR3: TGCGCCAGGAAACCCGGGGGGCCCCAGCATTTT. It is translated as CARKPGGPQHF. This sequence joins TRBV5-1 and TRBJ1-5, with a possible D match to TRBD1 (5 bases). This CDR3 spans 11 amino acids. Germline CDR1 reads SGHRS; CDR2 reads YFSETQ. Deletions cut 8 bases from V and 9 bases from J, with 12 bases between.

The sample holds a few counts of this clone. The chain carries TRBV10-3 and TRBJ2-3, with D possibly being TRBD2 (7 bases). CDR3 size: 14 residues. The V gene lost 11 bases and the J gene lost 3 bases, with 18 bases spanning the gap. In germline, CDR1 is ENHRY, CDR2 SYGVKD. CDR3 region: CAARGGLGTDTQYF. CDR3 DNA: TGTGCCGCCAGGGGCGGACTAGGTACAGATACGCAGTATTTT.